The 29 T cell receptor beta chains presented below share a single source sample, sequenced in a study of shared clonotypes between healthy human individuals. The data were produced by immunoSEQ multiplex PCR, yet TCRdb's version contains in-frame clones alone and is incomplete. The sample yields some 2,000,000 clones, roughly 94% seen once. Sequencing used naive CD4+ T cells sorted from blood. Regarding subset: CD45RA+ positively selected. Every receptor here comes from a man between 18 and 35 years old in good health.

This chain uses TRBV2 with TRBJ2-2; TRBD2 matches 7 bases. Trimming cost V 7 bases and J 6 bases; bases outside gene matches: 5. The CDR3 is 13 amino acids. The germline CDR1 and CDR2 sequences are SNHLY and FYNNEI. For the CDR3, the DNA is TGTGCCAGCAAAGGACTAGGGGCCGGGGAGCTGTTTTTT. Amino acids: CASKGLGAGELFF.

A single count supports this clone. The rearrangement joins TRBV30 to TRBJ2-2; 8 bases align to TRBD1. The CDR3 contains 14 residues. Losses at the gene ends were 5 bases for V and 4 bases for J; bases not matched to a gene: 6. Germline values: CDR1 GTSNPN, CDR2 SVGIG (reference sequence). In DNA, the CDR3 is TGTGCCTGGGGACAGGGTGAGGTCACCGGGGAGCTGTTTTTT. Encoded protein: CAWGQGEVTGELFF.

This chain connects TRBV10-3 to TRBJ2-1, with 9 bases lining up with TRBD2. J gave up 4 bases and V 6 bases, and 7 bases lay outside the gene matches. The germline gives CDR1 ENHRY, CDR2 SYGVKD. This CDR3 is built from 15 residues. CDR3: CAISNSGSVYNEQFF. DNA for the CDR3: TGTGCCATCAGCAATAGCGGGAGTGTGTACAATGAGCAGTTCTTC.

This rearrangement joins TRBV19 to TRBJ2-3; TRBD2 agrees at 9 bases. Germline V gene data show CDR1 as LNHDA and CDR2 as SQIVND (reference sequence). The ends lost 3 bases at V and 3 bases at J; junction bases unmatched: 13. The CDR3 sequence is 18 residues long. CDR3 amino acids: CASSMAPRLAAGTDTQYF. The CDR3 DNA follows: TGTGCCAGTAGTATGGCCCCTCGACTAGCGGCAGGGACAGATACGCAGTATTTT.

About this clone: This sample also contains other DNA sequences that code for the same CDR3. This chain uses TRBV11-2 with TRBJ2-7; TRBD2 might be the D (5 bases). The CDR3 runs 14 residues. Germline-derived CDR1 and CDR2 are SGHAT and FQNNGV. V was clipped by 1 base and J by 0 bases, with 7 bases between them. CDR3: CASSLAGSSYEQYF. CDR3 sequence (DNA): TGTGCCAGCAGCTTAGCTGGGAGCTCCTACGAGCAGTACTTC.

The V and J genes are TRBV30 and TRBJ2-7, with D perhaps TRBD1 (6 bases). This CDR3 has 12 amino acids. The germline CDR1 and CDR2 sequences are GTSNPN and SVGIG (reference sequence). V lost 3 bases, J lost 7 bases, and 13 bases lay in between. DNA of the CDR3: TGTGCCTGGAGCCTGGACAGCACAGAGCAGTACTTC. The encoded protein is CAWSLDSTEQYF.

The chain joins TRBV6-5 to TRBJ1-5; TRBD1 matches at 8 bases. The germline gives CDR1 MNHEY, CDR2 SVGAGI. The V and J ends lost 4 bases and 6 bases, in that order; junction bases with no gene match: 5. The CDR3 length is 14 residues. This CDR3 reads CASSSRGRGQPQHF. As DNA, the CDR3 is TGTGCCAGCAGTTCCAGGGGGCGCGGTCAGCCCCAGCATTTT.

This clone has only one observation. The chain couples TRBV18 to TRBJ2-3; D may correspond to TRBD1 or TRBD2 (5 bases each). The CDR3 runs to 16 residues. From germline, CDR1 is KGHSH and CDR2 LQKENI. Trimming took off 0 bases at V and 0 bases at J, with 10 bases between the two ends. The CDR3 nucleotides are TGTGCCAGCTCACCACCGTATGAGGGGAGCACAGATACGCAGTATTTT. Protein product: CASSPPYEGSTDTQYF. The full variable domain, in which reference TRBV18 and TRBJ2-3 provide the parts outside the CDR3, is NAGVMQNPRHLVRRRGQEARLRCSPMKGHSHVYWYRQLPEEGLKFMVYLQKENIIDESGMPKERFSAEFPKEGPSILRIQQVVRGDSAAYFCASSPPYEGSTDTQYFGPGTRLTVL.

Written as DNA, the CDR3 is TGTGCCAGCAGCTTACAGGTAGCGGGAGGTTACGAGCAGTACTTC. Amino acid sequence: CASSLQVAGGYEQYF. V gene TRBV7-2 combines with J gene TRBJ2-7; 10 nucleotides match TRBD2. The CDR3 extends over 15 amino acids. J gave up 4 bases and V 2 bases, and 5 bases lay outside the gene matches. Germline CDR1 is SGHTA and CDR2 is FQGNSA.

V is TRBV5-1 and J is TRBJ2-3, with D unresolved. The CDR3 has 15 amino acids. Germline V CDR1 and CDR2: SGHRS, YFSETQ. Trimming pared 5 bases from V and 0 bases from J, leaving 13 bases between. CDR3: CASRADFSSTDTQYF. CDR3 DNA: TGCGCCAGCAGGGCAGATTTCTCTAGCACAGATACGCAGTATTTT. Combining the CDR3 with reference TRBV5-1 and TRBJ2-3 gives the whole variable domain KAGVTQTPRYLIKTRGQQVTLSCSPISGHRSVSWYQQTPGQGLQFLFEYFSETQRNKGNFPGRFSGRQFSNSRSEMNVSTLELGDSALYLCASRADFSSTDTQYFGPGTRLTVL.

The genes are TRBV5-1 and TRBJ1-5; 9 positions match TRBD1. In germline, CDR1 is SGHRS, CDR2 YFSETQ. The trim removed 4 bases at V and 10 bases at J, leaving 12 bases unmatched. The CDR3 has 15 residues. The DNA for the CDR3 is TGCGCCAGCAGCCCTAGGACAGGGGCCGGAGAACCCCAGCATTTT. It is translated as CASSPRTGAGEPQHF.

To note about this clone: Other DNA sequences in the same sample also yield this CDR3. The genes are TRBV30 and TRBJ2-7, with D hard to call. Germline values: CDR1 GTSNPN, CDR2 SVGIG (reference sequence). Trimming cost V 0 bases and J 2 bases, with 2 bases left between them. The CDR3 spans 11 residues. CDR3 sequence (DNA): TGTGCCTGGAGTGTCGCCTACGAGCAGTACTTC. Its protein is CAWSVAYEQYF.

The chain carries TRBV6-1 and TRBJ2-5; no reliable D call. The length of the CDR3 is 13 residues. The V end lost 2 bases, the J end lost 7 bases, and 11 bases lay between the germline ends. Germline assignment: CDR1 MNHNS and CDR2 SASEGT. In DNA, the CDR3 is TGTGCCAGCAGTGAATGGGTGGGTTGGACCCAGTACTTC. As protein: CASSEWVGWTQYF.

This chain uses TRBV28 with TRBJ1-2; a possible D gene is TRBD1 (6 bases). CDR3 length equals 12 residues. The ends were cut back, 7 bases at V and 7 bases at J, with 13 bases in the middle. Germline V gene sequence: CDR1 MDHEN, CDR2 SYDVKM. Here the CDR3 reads CASKGGLGGYTF. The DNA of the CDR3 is TGTGCCAGCAAGGGGGGATTAGGTGGCTACACCTTC.

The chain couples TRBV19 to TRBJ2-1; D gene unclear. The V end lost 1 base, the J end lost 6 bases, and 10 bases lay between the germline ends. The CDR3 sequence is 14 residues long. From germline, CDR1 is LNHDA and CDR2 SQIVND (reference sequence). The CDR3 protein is CASSIADASNEQFF. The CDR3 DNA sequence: TGTGCCAGTAGTATAGCGGACGCCTCCAATGAGCAGTTCTTC.

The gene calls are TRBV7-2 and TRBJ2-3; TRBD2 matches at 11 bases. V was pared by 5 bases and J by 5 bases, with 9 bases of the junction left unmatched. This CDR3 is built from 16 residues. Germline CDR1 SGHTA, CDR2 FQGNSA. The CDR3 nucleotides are TGTGCCAGCAGCGTATTAGCGGGAGGGCCGAAAGATACGCAGTATTTT. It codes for CASSVLAGGPKDTQYF. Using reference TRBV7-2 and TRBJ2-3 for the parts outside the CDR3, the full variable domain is GAGVSQSPSNKVTEKGKDVELRCDPISGHTALYWYRQSLGQGLEFLIYFQGNSAPDKSGLPSDRFSAERTGGSVSTLTIQRTQQEDSAVYLCASSVLAGGPKDTQYFGPGTRLTVL.

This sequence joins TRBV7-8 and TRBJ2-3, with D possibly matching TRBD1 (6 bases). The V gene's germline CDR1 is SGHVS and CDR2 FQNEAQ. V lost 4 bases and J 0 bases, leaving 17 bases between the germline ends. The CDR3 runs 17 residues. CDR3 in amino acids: CASSSYKTGSSTDTQYF. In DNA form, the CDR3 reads TGTGCCAGCAGCTCCTATAAGACAGGATCTAGCACAGATACGCAGTATTTT.

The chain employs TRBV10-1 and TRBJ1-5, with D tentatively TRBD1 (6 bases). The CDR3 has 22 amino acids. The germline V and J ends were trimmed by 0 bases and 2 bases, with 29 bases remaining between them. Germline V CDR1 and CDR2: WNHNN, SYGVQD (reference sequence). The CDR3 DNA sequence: TGCGCCAGCAGTGAGTCACTTCCGGGACAACCCGGGGGAATATGGGGCAATCAGCCCCAGCATTTT. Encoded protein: CASSESLPGQPGGIWGNQPQHF.

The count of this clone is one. The CDR3 sequence is CASSTQGAPSQPQHF. The DNA of the CDR3 is TGTGCCAGCAGCACCCAGGGGGCGCCCAGTCAGCCCCAGCATTTT. The chain couples TRBV21-1 to TRBJ1-5; TRBD1, as called in the table, went unchecked against the DNA. TRBV21-1 is flagged as a pseudogene. The CDR3 extends over 15 amino acids.

CDR3 loop: CASSLDGALGTDTQYF. The CDR3 nucleotides read TGTGCCAGCAGCTTAGACGGCGCGTTGGGCACAGATACGCAGTATTTT. The chain recombines TRBV11-2 with TRBJ2-3; no reliable D call. V lost 0 bases and J lost 1, with 11 bases in between. This CDR3 contains 16 residues. Germline CDR1 and CDR2: SGHAT and FQNNGV.

The CDR3 sequence: CASSVRGTSLMGDTDTQYF. The CDR3 nucleotides read TGTGCCAGCAGCGTACGGGGGACTAGCTTGATGGGTGATACAGATACGCAGTATTTT. J is TRBJ2-3 and V is TRBV9; 9 bases match TRBD2. The CDR3 is 19 amino acids. Germline V gene sequence: CDR1 SGDLS, CDR2 YYNGEE. V was clipped by 1 base and J by 3 bases; unmatched bases: 15. Combining the CDR3 with reference TRBV9 and TRBJ2-3 gives the whole variable domain DSGVTQTPKHLITATGQRVTLRCSPRSGDLSVYWYQQSLDQGLQFLIQYYNGEERAKGNILERFSAQQFPDLHSELNLSSLELGDSALYFCASSVRGTSLMGDTDTQYFGPGTRLTVL.

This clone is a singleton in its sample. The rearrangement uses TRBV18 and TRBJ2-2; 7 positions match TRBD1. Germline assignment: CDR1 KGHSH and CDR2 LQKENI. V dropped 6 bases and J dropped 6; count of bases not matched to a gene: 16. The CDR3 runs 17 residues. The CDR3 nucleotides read TGTGCCAGCTCCGGACAGGTGGGGTCCGGTCTTCCCGGGGAGCTGTTTTTT. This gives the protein CASSGQVGSGLPGELFF.

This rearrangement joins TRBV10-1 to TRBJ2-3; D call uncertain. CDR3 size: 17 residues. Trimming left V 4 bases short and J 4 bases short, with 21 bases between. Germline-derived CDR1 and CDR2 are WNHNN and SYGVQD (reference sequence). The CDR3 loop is CASSAQETVPFPDTQYF. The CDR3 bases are TGCGCCAGCAGTGCCCAAGAGACCGTCCCCTTCCCAGATACGCAGTATTTT.

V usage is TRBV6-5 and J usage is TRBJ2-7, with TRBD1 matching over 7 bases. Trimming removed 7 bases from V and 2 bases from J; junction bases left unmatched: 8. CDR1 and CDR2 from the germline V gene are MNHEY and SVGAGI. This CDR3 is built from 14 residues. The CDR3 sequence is CASTSLTGTYEQYF. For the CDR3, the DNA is TGTGCCAGCACCTCCTTGACAGGGACCTACGAGCAGTACTTC.

This chain's CDR3 is CAISEWEGGGYGYTF. In DNA, the CDR3 is TGTGCCATCAGTGAGTGGGAAGGGGGCGGATATGGCTACACCTTC. The chain recombines TRBV10-3 with TRBJ1-2; 7 positions match TRBD1. Unmatched junction bases numbered 7, after V lost 1 base and J lost 5 bases. The CDR3 loop spans 15 amino acids. Germline V gene data show CDR1 as ENHRY and CDR2 as SYGVKD.

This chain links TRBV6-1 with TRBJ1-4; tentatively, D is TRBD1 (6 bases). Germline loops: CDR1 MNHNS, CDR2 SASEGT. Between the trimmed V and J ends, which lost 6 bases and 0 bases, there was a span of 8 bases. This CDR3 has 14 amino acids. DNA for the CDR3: TGTGCCAGCAGGTGGACAGCAACTAATGAAAAACTGTTTTTT. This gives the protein CASRWTATNEKLFF.

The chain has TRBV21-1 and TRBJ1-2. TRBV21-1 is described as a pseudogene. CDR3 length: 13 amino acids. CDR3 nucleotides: TGTGCCAGCAGCAAGGGTCCCAACTATGGCTACACCTTC. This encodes CASSKGPNYGYTF.

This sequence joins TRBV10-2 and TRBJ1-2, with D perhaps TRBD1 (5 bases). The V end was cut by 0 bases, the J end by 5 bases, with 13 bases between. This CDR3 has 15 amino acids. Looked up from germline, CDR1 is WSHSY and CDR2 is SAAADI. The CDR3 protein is CASSESPPGRYGYTF. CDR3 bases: TGCGCCAGCAGTGAGTCGCCGCCGGGGCGGTATGGCTACACCTTC.

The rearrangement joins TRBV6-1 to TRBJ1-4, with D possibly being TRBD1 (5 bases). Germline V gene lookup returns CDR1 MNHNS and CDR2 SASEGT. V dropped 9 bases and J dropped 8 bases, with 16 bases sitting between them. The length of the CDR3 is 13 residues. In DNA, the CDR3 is TGTGCCAGTACGCGGGGCGCTAGCGAAAAACTGTTTTTT. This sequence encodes CASTRGASEKLFF.